The 9 T cell receptor beta chains listed next were all sequenced from one sample in a study of blood T cell repertoires in COVID-19. The assay was immunoSEQ multiplex PCR, and TCRdb's table has in-frame clones only and misses some. Here the sample spans approximately 150,000 clones, over 70% being singletons. Specimen: peripheral blood. Receptor source: a man older than 75 with acute or convalescent COVID-19.

CDR3 bases: TGTGCCAGCAGCCCAGGGACAGACTATGGCTACACCTTC. Amino acids: CASSPGTDYGYTF. This chain joins TRBV2 and TRBJ1-2; 7 bases are shared with TRBD1. The trim removed 6 bases at V and 3 bases at J, leaving 4 bases unmatched. Germline V gene lookup returns CDR1 SNHLY and CDR2 FYNNEI. This CDR3 has 13 amino acids.

V and J are TRBV6-5 and TRBJ2-5; 8 nucleotides agree with TRBD1. J was trimmed by 8 bases and V by 6 bases; bases with no gene match: 8. CDR1 MNHEY and CDR2 SVGAGI come from the germline V gene. The CDR3 is made up of 13 amino acids. CDR3 in DNA: TGTGCCAGCAGCGGGACAGGAGCCGATACCCAGTACTTC. Its protein is CASSGTGADTQYF.

V is TRBV25-1 and J is TRBJ1-2, with D tentatively TRBD1 (6 bases). The CDR3 has 13 amino acids. V lost 2 bases and J 4 bases, leaving 8 bases between the germline ends. In germline, CDR1 is MGHDK, CDR2 SYGVNS. CDR3 coding DNA: TGTGCCAGCAGTGAAGGACAGTTCTATGGCTACACCTTC. Its protein is CASSEGQFYGYTF.

V and J are TRBV7-9 and TRBJ2-7, with a tentative D call TRBD1 (5 bases). The CDR3 sequence is 12 residues long. From germline, CDR1 is SEHNR and CDR2 FQNEAQ (reference sequence). V was shortened by 3 bases and J by 3 bases, with 6 bases between the two germline ends. The CDR3 DNA sequence: TGTGCCAGCAGCTTGACAGACTACGAGCAGTACTTC. Translating gives CASSLTDYEQYF.

V is TRBV19 and J is TRBJ2-7; D possibly corresponds to TRBD2 (6 bases). The CDR3 runs 15 residues. Germline CDR1 is LNHDA and CDR2 is SQIVND (reference sequence). V was clipped by 5 bases and J by 0 bases, with 14 bases between them. CDR3 bases: TGTGCCAGTAGTCCTAGTTTCGGGAGCTCCTACGAGCAGTACTTC. This codes for CASSPSFGSSYEQYF.

The chain carries TRBV30 and TRBJ2-2, with 15 bases lining up with TRBD2. The CDR3 is 15 amino acids. Trimming took 7 bases from V and 6 from J; bases not matched to a gene: 6. Germline V gene sequence: CDR1 GTSNPN, CDR2 SVGIG (reference sequence). The CDR3 DNA sequence: TGTGCCTCGACTGGGACTAGCGGGAGGCCCGGGGAGCTGTTTTTT. It yields the protein CASTGTSGRPGELFF.

The V gene is TRBV18, the J gene TRBJ2-7; maybe TRBD1 (5 bases). Germline V CDR1 and CDR2: KGHSH, LQKENI. This CDR3 comprises 13 residues. With 2 bases removed from V and 5 bases from J, the gap between germline ends came to 10 bases. The CDR3 sequence: CASSPGRANEQYF. The CDR3 DNA reads TGTGCCAGCTCACCAGGCAGGGCCAACGAGCAGTACTTC. Drawing the rest from reference TRBV18 and TRBJ2-7, the complete variable domain is NAGVMQNPRHLVRRRGQEARLRCSPMKGHSHVYWYRQLPEEGLKFMVYLQKENIIDESGMPKERFSAEFPKEGPSILRIQQVVRGDSAAYFCASSPGRANEQYFGPGTRLTVT.

With regard to this clone: The sample contains more than one DNA sequence encoding this CDR3. V is TRBV27 and J is TRBJ1-5, with TRBD1 matching over 7 bases. This CDR3 region has 15 residues. The V gene's germline CDR1 is MNHEY and CDR2 SMNVEV (reference sequence). Unmatched junction bases numbered 5, after V lost 6 bases and J lost 0 bases. This CDR3 is CASREGQISNQPQHF. DNA for the CDR3: TGTGCCAGCAGGGAGGGACAGATTAGCAATCAGCCCCAGCATTTT.

The chain recombines TRBV2 with TRBJ2-3; TRBD2 matches 7 bases. The J segment lost 9 bases and the V segment lost 2 bases, leaving 11 bases of the junction unmatched. Germline values: CDR1 SNHLY, CDR2 FYNNEI. CDR3 length: 15 amino acids. CDR3: CASSEWDQDGGTQYF. CDR3 DNA: TGTGCCAGCAGTGAATGGGACCAGGACGGGGGGACGCAGTATTTT.